A selection of T cell receptor beta chains follows, all from one sample in a study of breast tumors, draining lymph nodes, adjacent tissues. TCRdb reprocessed the multiplex PCR reads with MiXCR, giving one entry per CDR3 protein. This table holds 90,000 to 120,000 distinct CDR3 sequences, 21% found once. Material: axillary lymph node tissue. These receptors originate from a female donor with breast cancer. Some clones in this sample may be carry-over from other donors' samples. The CDR3 runs from the conserved cysteine through the conserved F or W. The D gene is left open where the match is weak. The listing skips clone size in some rows; elsewhere it reads once, few, many or a size class.

V gene	D gene	clone size	J gene	CDR3 protein	CDR3 DNA
TRBV10-3	TRBD2	many	TRBJ2-1	CAISKTSGNEQFF	TGTGCCATCAGTAAGACTAGCGGCAATGAGCAGTTCTTC
TRBV7-8	-	many	TRBJ2-7	CASSLAVTNNRLEQYF	TGTGCCAGCAGCTTAGCGGTAACCAATAACCGCCTCGAGCAGTACTTC
TRBV6-1	-	many	TRBJ1-5	CASSEFGRGHQPQHF	TGTGCCAGCAGTGAATTTGGCAGGGGTCATCAGCCCCAGCATTTT
TRBV7-6	TRBD2	many	TRBJ2-7	CASSRFVLAGDSYEQYF	TGTGCCAGCAGCCGATTCGTTCTAGCGGGAGATTCGTACGAGCAGTACTTC
TRBV4-1	-	many	TRBJ1-3	CASSQEVRFSGNTIYF	TGCGCCAGCAGCCAAGAAGTCCGTTTCTCTGGAAACACCATATATTTT
TRBV6-7	-	many	TRBJ1-6	CASGSPHGDSPLHF	TGTGCCAGCGGTAGTCCTCACGGGGATTCACCCCTCCACTTT
TRBV7-2	-	many	TRBJ2-6	CASTLRASGANVLTF	TGTGCCAGCACCCTACGGGCATCTGGGGCCAACGTCCTGACTTTC
TRBV29-1	-	many	TRBJ2-1	CSVGHAYNEQFF	TGCAGCGTAGGTCACGCCTACAATGAGCAGTTCTTC
TRBV7-3	TRBD2	many	TRBJ2-1	CASSLSGGFYNEQFF	TGTGCCAGCAGCTTAAGCGGGGGTTTTTACAATGAGCAGTTCTTC
TRBV24-1	TRBD1	many	TRBJ2-3	CATSTSGTGYTDTQYF	TGTGCCACCAGTACATCGGGGACAGGATACACAGATACGCAGTATTTT
TRBV3-1	TRBD1	many	TRBJ1-5	CASSQGTGRGPQHF	TGTGCCAGCAGCCAAGGGACAGGGCGGGGGCCCCAGCATTTT
TRBV2	-	many	TRBJ1-5	CASHRDNQPQHF	TGTGCCAGCCACAGGGACAATCAGCCCCAGCATTTT
TRBV7-6	-	-	TRBJ2-7	CASSLARRGEQYF	TGTGCCAGCAGCTTAGCACGACGGGGCGAGCAGTACTTC
TRBV19	TRBD1	many	TRBJ1-3	CASTPGQGPSGNTIYF	TGTGCCAGTACCCCGGGACAGGGGCCCTCTGGAAACACCATATATTTT
TRBV5-8	-	many	TRBJ1-2	CASSSRIPREGYTF	TGTGCCAGCAGCTCCAGGATCCCGCGAGAGGGCTACACCTTC
TRBV10-3	-	many	TRBJ2-3	CAISESMPDTQYF	TGTGCCATCAGTGAGTCGATGCCAGATACGCAGTATTTT
TRBV27	TRBD2	-	TRBJ2-2	CASTFSGGERTGELFF	TGTGCCAGCACCTTTAGCGGGGGGGAGCGGACCGGGGAGCTGTTTTTT
TRBV6-1	TRBD1	-	TRBJ2-3	CASSGYYQGEDTQYF	TGTGCCAGCAGTGGGTACTATCAGGGGGAAGATACGCAGTATTTT
TRBV2	TRBD2	many	TRBJ2-3	CASTGLALDTQYF	TGTGCCAGCACCGGACTAGCCCTCGATACGCAGTATTTT
TRBV3-1	-	-	TRBJ1-4	CASNPWTAANEKLFF	TGTGCCAGCAACCCGTGGACGGCTGCTAATGAAAAACTGTTTTTT
TRBV6-5	-	many	TRBJ2-7	CASSYGLSSYEQYF	TGTGCCAGCAGTTACGGACTGTCCTCCTACGAGCAGTACTTC
TRBV6-1	-	many	TRBJ1-5	CASSESGRGQPQHF	TGTGCCAGCAGTGAATCGGGCAGGGGCCAGCCCCAGCATTTT
TRBV5-1	TRBD1	many	TRBJ1-6	CASSKNYRGGNSPLHF	TGCGCCAGCAGCAAAAACTACAGGGGTGGTAATTCACCCCTCCACTTT
TRBV11-2	-	many	TRBJ2-7	CASRSRGAPYEQYF	TGTGCCAGCAGGAGTAGGGGGGCCCCCTACGAGCAGTACTTC
TRBV9	-	-	TRBJ2-3	CASSPYLQDTQYF	TGTGCCAGCAGCCCGTACCTCCAGGATACGCAGTATTTT
TRBV18	-	-	TRBJ1-5	CASSPGRVESNQPQHF	TGTGCCAGCTCACCCGGCAGGGTGGAAAGCAATCAGCCCCAGCATTTT
TRBV28	-	-	TRBJ1-5	CASGTSFYPQHF	TGTGCCAGCGGGACCAGCTTTTATCCCCAGCATTTT
TRBV7-9	-	many	TRBJ1-2	CASSRGGASSGYTF	TGTGCCAGCAGCCGGGGCGGGGCCTCTTCTGGCTACACCTTC
TRBV2	TRBD1	many	TRBJ1-5	CASRETGGSGNQPQHF	TGTGCCAGCAGGGAGACAGGGGGTTCAGGCAATCAGCCCCAGCATTTT
TRBV9	-	many	TRBJ2-3	CASSVGGVTDTQYF	TGTGCCAGCAGCGTAGGAGGCGTTACAGATACGCAGTATTTT
TRBV4-1	-	many	TRBJ2-7	CASSQEIGTYEQYF	TGCGCCAGCAGCCAAGAGATAGGCACCTACGAGCAGTACTTC
TRBV5-1	TRBD1	many	TRBJ2-7	CASSFRQGYEQYF	TGCGCCAGCAGCTTCCGACAGGGCTACGAGCAGTACTTC
TRBV28	TRBD2	-	TRBJ2-7	CTSSPYRLAGLHEQYF	TGTACCAGCAGTCCATACAGACTAGCGGGACTCCACGAGCAGTACTTC
TRBV11-2	-	many	TRBJ2-1	CASSLAQLEMVYNEQFF	TGTGCCAGCAGCTTAGCTCAGCTAGAAATGGTCTACAATGAGCAGTTCTTC
TRBV20-1	TRBD1	few	TRBJ2-1	CSALSGTGAGSYNEQFF	TGCAGTGCTCTCTCCGGGACAGGGGCTGGGTCCTACAATGAGCAGTTCTTC
TRBV11-2	-	few	TRBJ2-2	CASSLGRTDLGELFF	TGTGCCAGCAGCTTAGGGCGGACAGATCTCGGGGAGCTGTTTTTT
TRBV20-1	-	many	TRBJ2-1	CSATRGPSYNEQFF	TGCAGTGCTACTCGGGGACCCTCCTACAATGAGCAGTTCTTC